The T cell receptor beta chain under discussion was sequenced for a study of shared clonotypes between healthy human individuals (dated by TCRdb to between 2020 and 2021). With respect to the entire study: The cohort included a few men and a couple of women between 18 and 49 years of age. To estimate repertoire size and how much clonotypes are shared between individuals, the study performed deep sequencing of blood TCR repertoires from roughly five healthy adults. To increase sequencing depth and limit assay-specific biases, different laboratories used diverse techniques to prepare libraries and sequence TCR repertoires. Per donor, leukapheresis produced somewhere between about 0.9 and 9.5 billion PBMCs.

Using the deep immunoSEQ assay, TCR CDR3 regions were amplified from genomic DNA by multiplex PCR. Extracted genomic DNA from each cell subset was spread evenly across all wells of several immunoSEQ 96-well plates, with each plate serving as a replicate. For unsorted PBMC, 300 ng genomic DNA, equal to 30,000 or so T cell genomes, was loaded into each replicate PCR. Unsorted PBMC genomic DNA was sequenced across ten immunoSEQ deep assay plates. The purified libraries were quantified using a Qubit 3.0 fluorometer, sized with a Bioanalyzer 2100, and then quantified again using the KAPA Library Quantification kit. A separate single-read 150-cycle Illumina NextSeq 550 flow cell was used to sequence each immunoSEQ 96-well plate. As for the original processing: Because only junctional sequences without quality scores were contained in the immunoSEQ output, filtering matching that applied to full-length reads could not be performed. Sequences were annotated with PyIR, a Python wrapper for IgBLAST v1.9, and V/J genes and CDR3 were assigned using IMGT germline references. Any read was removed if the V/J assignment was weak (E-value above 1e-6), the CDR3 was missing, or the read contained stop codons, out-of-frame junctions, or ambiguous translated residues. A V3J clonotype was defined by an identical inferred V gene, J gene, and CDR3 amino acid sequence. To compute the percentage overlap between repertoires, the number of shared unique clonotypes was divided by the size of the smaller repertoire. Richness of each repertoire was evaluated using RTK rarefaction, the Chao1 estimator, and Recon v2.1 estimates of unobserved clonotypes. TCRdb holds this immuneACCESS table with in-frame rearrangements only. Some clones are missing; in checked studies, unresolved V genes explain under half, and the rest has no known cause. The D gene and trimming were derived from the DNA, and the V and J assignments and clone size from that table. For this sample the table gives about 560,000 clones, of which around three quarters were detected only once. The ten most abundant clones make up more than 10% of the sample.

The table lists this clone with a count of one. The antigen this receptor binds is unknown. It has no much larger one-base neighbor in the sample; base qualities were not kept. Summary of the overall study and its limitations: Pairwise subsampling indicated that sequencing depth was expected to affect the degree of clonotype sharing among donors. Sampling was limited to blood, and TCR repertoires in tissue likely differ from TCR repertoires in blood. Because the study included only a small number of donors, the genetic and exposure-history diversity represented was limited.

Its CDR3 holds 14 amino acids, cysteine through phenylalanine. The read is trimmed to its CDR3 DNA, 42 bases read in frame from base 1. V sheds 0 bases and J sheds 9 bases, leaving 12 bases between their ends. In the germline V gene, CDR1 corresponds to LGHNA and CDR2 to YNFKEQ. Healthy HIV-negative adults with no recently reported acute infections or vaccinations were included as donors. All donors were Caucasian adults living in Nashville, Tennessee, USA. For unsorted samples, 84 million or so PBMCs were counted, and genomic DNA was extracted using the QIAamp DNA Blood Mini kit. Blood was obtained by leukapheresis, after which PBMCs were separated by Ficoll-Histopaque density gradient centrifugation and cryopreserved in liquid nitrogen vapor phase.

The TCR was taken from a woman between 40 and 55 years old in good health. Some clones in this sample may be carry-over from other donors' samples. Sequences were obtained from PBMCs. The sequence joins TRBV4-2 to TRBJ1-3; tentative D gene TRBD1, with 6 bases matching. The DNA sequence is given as TGTGCCAGCAGCCAAGATGCGTCGGGGGCCACCATATATTTT. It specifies CASSQDASGATIYF.